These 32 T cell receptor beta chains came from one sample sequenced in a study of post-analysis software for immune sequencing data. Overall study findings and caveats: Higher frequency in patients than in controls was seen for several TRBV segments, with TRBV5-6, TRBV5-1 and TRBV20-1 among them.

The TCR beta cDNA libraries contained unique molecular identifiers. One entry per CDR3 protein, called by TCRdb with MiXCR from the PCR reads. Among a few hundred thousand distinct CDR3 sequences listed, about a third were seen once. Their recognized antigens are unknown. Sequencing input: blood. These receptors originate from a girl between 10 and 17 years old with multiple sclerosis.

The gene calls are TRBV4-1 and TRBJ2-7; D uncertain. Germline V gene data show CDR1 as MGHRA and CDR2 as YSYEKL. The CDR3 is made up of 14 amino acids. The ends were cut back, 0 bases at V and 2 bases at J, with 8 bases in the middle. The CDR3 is CASSQEYRTYEQYF. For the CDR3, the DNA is TGCGCCAGCAGCCAAGAGTACAGAACCTACGAGCAGTACTTC.

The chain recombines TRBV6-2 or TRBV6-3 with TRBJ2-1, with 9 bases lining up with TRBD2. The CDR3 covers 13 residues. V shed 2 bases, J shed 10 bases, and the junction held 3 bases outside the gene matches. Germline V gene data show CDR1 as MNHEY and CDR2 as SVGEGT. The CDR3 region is CASSYGGLAEQFF. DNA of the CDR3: TGTGCCAGCAGTTACGGGGGACTAGCAGAGCAGTTCTTC.

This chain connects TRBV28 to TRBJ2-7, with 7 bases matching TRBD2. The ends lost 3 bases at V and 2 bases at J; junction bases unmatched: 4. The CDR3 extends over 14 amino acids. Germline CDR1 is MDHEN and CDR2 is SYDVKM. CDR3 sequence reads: CASSLSLAAYEQYF. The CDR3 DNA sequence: TGTGCCAGCAGTTTGAGTCTAGCGGCCTACGAGCAGTACTTC.

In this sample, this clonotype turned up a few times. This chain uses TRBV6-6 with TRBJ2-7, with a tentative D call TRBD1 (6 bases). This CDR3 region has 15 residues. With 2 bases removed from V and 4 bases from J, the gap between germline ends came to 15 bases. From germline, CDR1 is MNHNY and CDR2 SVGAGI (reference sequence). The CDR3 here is CASSYIQGLRYEQYF. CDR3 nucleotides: TGTGCCAGCAGTTACATTCAGGGGCTCAGGTACGAGCAGTACTTC.

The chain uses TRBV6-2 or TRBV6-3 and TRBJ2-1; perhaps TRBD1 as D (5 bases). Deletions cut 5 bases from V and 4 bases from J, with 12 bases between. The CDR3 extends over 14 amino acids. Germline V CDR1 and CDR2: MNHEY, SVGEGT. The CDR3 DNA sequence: TGTGCCAGCAGTAAGGGGTTCACTTACAATGAGCAGTTCTTC. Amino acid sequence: CASSKGFTYNEQFF.

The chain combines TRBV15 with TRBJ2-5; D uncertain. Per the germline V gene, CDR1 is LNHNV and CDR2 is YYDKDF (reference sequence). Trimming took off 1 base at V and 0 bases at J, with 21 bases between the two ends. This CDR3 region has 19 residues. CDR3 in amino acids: CATSRVPETSPLYQETQYF. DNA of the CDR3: TGTGCCACCAGCAGAGTTCCCGAGACGAGTCCCTTGTACCAAGAGACCCAGTACTTC.

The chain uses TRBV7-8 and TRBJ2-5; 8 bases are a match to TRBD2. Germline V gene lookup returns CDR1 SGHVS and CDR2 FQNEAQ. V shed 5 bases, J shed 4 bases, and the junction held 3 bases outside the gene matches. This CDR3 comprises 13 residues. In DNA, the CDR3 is TGTGCCAGCAGCCCGGGAGGGGTAGAGACCCAGTACTTC. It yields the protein CASSPGGVETQYF.

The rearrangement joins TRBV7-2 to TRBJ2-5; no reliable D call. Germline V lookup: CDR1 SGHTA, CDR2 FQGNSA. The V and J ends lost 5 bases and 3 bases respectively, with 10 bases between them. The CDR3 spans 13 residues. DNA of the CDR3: TGTGCCAGCAGCCAGCCTTTGGAAGAGACCCAGTACTTC. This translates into CASSQPLEETQYF.

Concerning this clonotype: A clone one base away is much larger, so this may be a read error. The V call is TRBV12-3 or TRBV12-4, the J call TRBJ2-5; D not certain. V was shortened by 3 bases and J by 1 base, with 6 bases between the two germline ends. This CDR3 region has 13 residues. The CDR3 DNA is TGTGCCAGCAGTTTCCGGACCCAAGAGACCCAGTACTTC. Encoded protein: CASSFRTQETQYF.

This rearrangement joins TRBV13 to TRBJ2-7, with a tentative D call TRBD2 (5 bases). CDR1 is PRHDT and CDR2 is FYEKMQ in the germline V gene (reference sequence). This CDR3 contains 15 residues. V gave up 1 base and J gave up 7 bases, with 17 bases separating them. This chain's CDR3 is CASSLAGPIRGEQYF. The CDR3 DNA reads TGTGCCAGCAGCTTAGCGGGCCCGATCCGCGGGGAGCAGTACTTC.

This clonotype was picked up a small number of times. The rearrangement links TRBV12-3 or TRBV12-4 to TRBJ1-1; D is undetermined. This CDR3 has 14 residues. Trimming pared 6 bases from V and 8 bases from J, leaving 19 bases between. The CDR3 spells CASSSQDSNSEAFF. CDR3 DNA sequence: TGTGCCAGCAGCTCCCAGGATTCGAACAGCGAAGCTTTCTTT.

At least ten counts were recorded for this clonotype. The CDR3 sequence: CASSQDIGTGGNYGYTF. The CDR3 nucleotides are TGCGCCAGCAGCCAAGATATAGGGACAGGGGGCAACTATGGCTACACCTTC. This chain links TRBV4-3 with TRBJ1-2; 12 positions agree with TRBD1. This CDR3 has 17 residues. Germline CDR1 is LGHNA and CDR2 is YSLEER. The V and J ends lost 0 bases and 2 bases, in that order; junction bases with no gene match: 4.

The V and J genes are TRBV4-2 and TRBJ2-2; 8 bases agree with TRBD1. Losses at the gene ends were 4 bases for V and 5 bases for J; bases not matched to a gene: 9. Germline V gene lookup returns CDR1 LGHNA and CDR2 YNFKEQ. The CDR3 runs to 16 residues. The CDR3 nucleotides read TGTGCCAGCAGCCCGGGGACAGGTAGTAGAACCGGGGAGCTGTTTTTT. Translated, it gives CASSPGTGSRTGELFF.

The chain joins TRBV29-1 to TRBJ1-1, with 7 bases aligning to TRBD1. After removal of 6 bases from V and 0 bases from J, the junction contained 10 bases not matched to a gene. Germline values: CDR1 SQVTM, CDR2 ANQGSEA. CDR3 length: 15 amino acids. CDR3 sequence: CSVGWTGFMNTEAFF. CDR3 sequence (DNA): TGCAGCGTCGGATGGACAGGTTTTATGAACACTGAAGCTTTCTTT.

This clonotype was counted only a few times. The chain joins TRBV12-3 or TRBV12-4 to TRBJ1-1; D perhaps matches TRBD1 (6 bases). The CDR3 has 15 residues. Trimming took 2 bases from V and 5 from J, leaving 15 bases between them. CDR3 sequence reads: CASSLNLGRGTEAFF. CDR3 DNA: TGTGCCAGCAGTTTAAATTTGGGCAGGGGTACTGAAGCTTTCTTT.

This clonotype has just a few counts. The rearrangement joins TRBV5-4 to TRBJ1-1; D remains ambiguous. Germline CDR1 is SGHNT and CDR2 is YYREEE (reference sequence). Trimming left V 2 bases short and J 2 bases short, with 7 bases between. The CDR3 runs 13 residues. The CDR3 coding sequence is TGTGCCAGCAGCTTCGACGTCAACACTGAAGCTTTCTTT. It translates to CASSFDVNTEAFF. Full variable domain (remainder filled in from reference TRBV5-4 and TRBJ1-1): ETGVTQSPTHLIKTRGQQVTLRCSSQSGHNTVSWYQQALGQGPQFIFQYYREEENGRGNFPPRFSGLQFPNYSSELNVNALELDDSALYLCASSFDVNTEAFFGQGTRLTVV.

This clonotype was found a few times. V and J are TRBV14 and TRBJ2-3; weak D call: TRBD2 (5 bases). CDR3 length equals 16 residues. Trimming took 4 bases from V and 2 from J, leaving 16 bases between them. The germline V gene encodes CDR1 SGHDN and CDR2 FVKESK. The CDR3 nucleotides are TGTGCCAGCAGCCCCTATTTTACTAGGATCACAGATACGCAGTATTTT. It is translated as CASSPYFTRITDTQYF.

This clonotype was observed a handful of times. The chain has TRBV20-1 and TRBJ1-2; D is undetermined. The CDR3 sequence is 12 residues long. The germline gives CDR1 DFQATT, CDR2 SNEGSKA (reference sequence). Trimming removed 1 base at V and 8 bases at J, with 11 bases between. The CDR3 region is CSARVAGSGYTF. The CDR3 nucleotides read TGCAGTGCTAGAGTTGCGGGGAGCGGCTACACCTTC.

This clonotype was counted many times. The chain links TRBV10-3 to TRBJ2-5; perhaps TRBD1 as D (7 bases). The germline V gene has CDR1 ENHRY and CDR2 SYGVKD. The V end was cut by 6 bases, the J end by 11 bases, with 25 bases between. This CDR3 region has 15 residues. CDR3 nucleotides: TGTGCCATCAGCTCCAGGGGGGCTCCCACGGGGGAGCAGTACTTC. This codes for CAISSRGAPTGEQYF.

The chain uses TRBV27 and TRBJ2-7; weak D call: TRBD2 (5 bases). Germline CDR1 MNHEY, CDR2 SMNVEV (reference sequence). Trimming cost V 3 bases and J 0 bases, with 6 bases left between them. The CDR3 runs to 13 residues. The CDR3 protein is CASSFGISYEQYF. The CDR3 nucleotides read TGTGCCAGCAGTTTCGGGATCTCCTACGAGCAGTACTTC.

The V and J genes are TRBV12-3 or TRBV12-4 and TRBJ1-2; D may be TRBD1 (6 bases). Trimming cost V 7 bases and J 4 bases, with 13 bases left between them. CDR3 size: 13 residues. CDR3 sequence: CASTSGGLYGYTF. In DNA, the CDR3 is TGTGCCAGCACCTCCGGGGGGCTCTATGGCTACACCTTC.

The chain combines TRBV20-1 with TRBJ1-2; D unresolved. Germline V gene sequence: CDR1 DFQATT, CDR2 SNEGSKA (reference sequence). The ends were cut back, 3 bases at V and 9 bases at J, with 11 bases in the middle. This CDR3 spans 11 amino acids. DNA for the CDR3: TGCAGTGCTAGTTACCCGAGGAGCTACACCTTC. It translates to CSASYPRSYTF.

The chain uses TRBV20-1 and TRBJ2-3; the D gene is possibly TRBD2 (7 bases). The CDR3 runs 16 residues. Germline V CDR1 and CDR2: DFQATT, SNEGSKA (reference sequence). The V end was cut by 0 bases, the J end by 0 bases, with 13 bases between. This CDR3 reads CSAREKAGASTDTQYF. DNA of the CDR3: TGCAGTGCTAGAGAAAAGGCGGGGGCGAGCACAGATACGCAGTATTTT.

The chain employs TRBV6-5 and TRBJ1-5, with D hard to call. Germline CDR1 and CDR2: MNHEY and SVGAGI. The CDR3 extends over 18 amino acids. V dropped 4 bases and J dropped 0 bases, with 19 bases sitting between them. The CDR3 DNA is TGTGCCAGCAGTTCCTCTTCGACAATCTCAGTTAGCAATCAGCCCCAGCATTTT. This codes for CASSSSSTISVSNQPQHF.

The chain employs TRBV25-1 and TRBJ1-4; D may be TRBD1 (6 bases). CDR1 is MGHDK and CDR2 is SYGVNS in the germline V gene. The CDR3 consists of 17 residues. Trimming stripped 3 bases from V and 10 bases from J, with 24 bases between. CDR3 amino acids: CASSDPPLRGAQGKLFF. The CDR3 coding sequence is TGTGCCAGCAGTGATCCCCCATTGCGGGGGGCGCAGGGAAAACTGTTTTTT.

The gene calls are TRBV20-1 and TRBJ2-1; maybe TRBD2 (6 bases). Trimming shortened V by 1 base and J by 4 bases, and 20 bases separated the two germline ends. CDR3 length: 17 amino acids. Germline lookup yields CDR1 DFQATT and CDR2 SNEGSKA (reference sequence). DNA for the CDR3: TGCAGTGCTAGAGGTCTGGGGGGAAGGGAAAGGTACAATGAGCAGTTCTTC. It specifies CSARGLGGRERYNEQFF.

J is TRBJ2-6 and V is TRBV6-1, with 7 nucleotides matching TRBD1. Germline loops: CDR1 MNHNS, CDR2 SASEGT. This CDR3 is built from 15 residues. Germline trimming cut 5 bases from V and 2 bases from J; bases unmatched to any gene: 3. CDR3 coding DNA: TGTGCCAGCAGTACAGGGGCTACTGGGGCCAACGTCCTGACTTTC. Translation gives CASSTGATGANVLTF.

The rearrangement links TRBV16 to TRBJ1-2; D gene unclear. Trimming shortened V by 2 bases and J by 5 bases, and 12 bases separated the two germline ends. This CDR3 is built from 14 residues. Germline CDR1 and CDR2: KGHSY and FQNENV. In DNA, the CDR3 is TGTGCCAGCAGCCAAGGTGAAACGACTTATGGCTACACCTTC. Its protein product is CASSQGETTYGYTF.

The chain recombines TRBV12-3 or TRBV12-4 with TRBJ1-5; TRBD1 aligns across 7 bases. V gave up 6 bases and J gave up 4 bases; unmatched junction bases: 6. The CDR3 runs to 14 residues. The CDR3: CASSLQGRNQPQHF. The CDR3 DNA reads TGTGCCAGCAGCTTACAGGGGAGAAATCAGCCCCAGCATTTT.

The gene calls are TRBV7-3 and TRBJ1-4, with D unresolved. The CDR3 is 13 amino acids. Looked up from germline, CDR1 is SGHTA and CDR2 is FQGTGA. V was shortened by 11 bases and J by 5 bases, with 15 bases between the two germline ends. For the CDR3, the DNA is TGTGCCCTACAGAAGTCCAGGAATGAAAAACTGTTTTTT. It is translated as CALQKSRNEKLFF.

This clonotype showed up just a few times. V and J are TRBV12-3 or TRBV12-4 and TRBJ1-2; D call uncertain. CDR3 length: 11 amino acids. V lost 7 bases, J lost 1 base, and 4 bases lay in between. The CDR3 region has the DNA TGTGCCAGCATGGGTAACTATGGCTACACCTTC. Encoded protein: CASMGNYGYTF.

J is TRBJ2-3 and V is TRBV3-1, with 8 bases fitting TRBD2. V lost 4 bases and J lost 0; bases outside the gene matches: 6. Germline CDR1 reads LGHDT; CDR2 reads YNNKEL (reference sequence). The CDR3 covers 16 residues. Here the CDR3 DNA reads TGTGCCAGCAGCCCGTTGAGCGGGGGAAGCACAGATACGCAGTATTTT. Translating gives CASSPLSGGSTDTQYF.